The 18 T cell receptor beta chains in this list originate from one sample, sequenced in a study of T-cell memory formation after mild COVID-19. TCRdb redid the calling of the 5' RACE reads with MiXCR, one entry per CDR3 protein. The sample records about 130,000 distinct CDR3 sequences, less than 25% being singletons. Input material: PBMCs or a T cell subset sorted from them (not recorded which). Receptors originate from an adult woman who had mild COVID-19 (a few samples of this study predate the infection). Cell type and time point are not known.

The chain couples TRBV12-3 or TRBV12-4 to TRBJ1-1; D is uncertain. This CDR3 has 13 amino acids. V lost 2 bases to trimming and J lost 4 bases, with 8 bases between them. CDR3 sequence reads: CASSLRAVTEAFF. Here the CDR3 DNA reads TGTGCCAGCAGTTTAAGGGCAGTCACTGAAGCTTTCTTT.

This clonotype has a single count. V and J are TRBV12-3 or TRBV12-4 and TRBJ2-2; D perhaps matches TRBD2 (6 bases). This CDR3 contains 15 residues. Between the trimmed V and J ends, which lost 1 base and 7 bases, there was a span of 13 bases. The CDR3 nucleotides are TGTGCCAGCAGTTTAGGTTTCGGGGGATACGGGGAGCTGTTTTTT. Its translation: CASSLGFGGYGELFF.

In DNA form, the CDR3 reads TGCGCCAGCACTACGGGACCTGGGGATGGCTACACCTTC. Residues: CASTTGPGDGYTF. The rearrangement joins TRBV5-1 to TRBJ1-2; D possibly corresponds to TRBD1 (5 bases). V was clipped by 6 bases and J by 6 bases, with 15 bases between them. The CDR3 length is 13 residues. The germline CDR1 and CDR2 sequences are SGHRS and YFSETQ.

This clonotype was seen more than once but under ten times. This CDR3 reads CASSFWTDHNEQFF. The CDR3 nucleotides are TGCGCCAGCAGCTTTTGGACAGACCACAATGAGCAGTTCTTC. The chain couples TRBV5-1 to TRBJ2-1; D is perhaps TRBD1 (6 bases). The germline V and J ends were trimmed by 2 bases and 5 bases, with 11 bases remaining between them. Germline V gene data show CDR1 as SGHRS and CDR2 as YFSETQ. The CDR3 is 14 residues long. Full variable domain (outside the CDR3, taken from reference TRBV5-1 and TRBJ2-1): KAGVTQTPRYLIKTRGQQVTLSCSPISGHRSVSWYQQTPGQGLQFLFEYFSETQRNKGNFPGRFSGRQFSNSRSEMNVSTLELGDSALYLCASSFWTDHNEQFFGPGTRLTVL.

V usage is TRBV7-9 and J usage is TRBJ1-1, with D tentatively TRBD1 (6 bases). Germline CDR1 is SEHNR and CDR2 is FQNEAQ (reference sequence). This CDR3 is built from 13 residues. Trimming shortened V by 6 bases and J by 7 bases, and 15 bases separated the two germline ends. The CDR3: CASSFPGHFEAFF. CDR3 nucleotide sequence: TGTGCCAGCAGTTTCCCGGGACATTTTGAAGCTTTCTTT.

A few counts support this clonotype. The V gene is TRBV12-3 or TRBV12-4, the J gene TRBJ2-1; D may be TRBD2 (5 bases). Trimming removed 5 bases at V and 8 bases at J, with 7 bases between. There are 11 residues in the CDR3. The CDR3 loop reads CASSRGYEQFF. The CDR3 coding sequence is TGTGCCAGCAGTCGGGGATATGAGCAGTTCTTC.

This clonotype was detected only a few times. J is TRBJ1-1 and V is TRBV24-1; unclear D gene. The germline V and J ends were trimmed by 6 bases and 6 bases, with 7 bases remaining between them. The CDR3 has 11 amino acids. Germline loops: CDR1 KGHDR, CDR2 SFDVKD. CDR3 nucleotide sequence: TGTGCCACCAGTCAAGGCGCTGAAGCTTTCTTT. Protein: CATSQGAEAFF.

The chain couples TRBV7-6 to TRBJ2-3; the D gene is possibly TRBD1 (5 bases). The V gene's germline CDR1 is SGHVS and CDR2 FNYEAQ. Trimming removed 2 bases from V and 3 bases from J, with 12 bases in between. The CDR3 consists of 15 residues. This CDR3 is CASSLLTEGTDTQYF. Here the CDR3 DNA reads TGTGCCAGCAGCTTATTGACAGAAGGGACAGATACGCAGTATTTT.

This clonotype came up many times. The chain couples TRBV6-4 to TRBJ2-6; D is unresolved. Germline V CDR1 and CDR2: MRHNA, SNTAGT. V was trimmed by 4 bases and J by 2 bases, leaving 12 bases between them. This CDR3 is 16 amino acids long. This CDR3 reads CASSGTTATGANVLTF. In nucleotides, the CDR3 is TGTGCCAGCAGTGGAACGACTGCTACTGGGGCCAACGTCCTGACTTTC.

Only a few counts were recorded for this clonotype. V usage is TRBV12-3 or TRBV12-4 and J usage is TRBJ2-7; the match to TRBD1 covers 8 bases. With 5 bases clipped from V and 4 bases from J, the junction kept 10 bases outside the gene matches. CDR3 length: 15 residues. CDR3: CASSRITGGRYEQYF. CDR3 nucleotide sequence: TGTGCCAGCAGTCGAATTACAGGGGGGAGATACGAGCAGTACTTC.

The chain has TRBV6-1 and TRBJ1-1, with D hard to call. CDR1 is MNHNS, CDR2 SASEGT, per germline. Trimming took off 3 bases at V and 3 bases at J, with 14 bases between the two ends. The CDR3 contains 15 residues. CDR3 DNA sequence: TGTGCCAGCAGTGACCCCCTGACCCAGGACACTGAAGCTTTCTTT. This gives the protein CASSDPLTQDTEAFF.

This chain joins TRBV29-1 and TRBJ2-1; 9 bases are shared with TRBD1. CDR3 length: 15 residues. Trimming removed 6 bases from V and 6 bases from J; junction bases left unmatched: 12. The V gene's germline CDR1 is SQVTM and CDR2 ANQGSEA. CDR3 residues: CSVPLQDRGPNEQFF. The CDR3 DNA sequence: TGCAGCGTCCCTCTTCAGGACAGGGGACCCAATGAGCAGTTCTTC.

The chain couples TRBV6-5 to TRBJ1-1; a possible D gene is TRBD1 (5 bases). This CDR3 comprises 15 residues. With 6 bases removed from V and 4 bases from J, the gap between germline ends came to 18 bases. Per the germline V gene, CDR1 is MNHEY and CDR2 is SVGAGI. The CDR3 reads CASSGLGAGGTEAFF. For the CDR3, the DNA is TGTGCCAGCAGCGGTCTTGGGGCGGGGGGCACTGAAGCTTTCTTT.

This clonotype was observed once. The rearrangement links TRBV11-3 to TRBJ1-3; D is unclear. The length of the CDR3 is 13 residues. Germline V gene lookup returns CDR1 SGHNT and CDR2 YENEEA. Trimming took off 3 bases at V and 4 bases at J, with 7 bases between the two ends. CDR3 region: CASSFFSGNTIYF. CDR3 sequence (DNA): TGTGCCAGCAGCTTCTTCAGCGGAAACACCATATATTTT.

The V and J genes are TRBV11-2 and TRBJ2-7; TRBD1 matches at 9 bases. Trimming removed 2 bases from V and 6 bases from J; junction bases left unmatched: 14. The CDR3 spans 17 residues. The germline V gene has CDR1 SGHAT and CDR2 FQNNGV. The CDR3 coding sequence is TGTGCCAGCAGCTTATTGGCCGGGACAGGGATTTTAGGCGAGCAGTACTTC. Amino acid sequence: CASSLLAGTGILGEQYF.

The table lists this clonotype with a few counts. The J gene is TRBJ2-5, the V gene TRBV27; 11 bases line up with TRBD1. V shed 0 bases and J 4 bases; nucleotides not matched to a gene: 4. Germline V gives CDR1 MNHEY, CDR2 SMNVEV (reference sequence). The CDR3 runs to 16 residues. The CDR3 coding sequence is TGTGCCAGCAGTTTATCCTACGGGACAGGGGGAGAGACCCAGTACTTC. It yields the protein CASSLSYGTGGETQYF.

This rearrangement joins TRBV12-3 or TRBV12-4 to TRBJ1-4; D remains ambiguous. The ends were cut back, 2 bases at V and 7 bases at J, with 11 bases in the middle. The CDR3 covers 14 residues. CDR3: CASSLKGKGEKLFF. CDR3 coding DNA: TGTGCCAGCAGTTTAAAGGGTAAAGGTGAAAAACTGTTTTTT.

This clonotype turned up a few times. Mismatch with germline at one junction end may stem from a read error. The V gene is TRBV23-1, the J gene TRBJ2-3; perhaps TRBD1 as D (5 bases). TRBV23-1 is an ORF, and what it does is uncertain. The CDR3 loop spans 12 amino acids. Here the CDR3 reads CASSPRVDTQCF. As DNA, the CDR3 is TGCGCCAGCAGTCCCAGGGTAGATACGCAGTGTTTT.